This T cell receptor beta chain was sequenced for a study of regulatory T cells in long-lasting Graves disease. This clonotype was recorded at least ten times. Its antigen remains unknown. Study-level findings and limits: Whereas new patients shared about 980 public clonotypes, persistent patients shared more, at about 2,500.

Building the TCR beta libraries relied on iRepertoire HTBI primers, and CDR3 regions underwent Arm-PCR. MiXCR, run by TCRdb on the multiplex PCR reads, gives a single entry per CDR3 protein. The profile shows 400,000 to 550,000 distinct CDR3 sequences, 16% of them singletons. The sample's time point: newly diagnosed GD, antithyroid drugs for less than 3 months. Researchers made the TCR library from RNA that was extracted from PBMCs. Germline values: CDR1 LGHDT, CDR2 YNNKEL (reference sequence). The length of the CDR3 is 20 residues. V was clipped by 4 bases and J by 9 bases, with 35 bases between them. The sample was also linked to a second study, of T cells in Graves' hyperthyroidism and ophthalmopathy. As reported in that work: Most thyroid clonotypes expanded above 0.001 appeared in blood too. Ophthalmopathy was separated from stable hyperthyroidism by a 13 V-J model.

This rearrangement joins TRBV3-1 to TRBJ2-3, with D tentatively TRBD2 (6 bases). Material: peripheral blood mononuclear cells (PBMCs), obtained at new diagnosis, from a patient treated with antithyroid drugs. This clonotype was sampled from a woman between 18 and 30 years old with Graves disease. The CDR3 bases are TGTGCCAGCAGCCCCGGCGACAAAACTCAGGCGGGGCCTTCCCCGGGGACGCAGTATTTT. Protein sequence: CASSPGDKTQAGPSPGTQYF.